This passage covers 30 T cell receptor beta chains from one sample sequenced in a study of blood T cell repertoires in COVID-19. The assay was immunoSEQ multiplex PCR, and TCRdb's table has in-frame clones only and misses some. The sample contains roughly 150,000 clones, 80% to 85% of which appear only once. The sample taken for sequencing was peripheral blood. These receptors were collected from a man between 65 and 79 years old with active or convalescent COVID-19.

The chain is built from TRBV5-1 and TRBJ2-1; 14 bases line up with TRBD2. Trimming cost V 2 bases and J 0 bases; bases outside gene matches: 10. Germline CDR1 and CDR2: SGHRS and YFSETQ. This CDR3 spans 20 amino acids. The CDR3 DNA reads as TGCGCCAGCAGCTTTTCCCGGACTAGCGGGAGGACATTCTCCTACAATGAGCAGTTCTTC. This encodes CASSFSRTSGRTFSYNEQFF.

Notes on this clone: Other DNA variants within this sample encode the same CDR3. The gene calls are TRBV5-1 and TRBJ2-1; the match to TRBD2 covers 10 bases. V shed 0 bases, J shed 9 bases, and the junction held 6 bases outside the gene matches. The CDR3 has 15 residues. Germline CDR1 is SGHRS and CDR2 is YFSETQ. For the CDR3, the DNA is TGCGCCAGCAGCTTGGGAGCGGGAGGGCCGAGTGAGCAGTTCTTC. Its protein product is CASSLGAGGPSEQFF.

Of note for this clone: Other DNA sequences in this specimen translate into the identical CDR3. J is TRBJ2-7 and V is TRBV5-4; TRBD2 is a possible D gene (5 bases). The CDR3 runs 13 residues. V was trimmed by 1 base and J by 2 bases, leaving 7 bases between them. From germline, CDR1 is SGHNT and CDR2 YYREEE (reference sequence). The CDR3 protein is CASSLTGTYEQYF. CDR3 bases: TGTGCCAGCAGCTTGACGGGGACCTACGAGCAGTACTTC.

The V and J genes are TRBV4-3 and TRBJ1-1; D might be TRBD1 (6 bases). The CDR3 contains 15 residues. CDR1 is LGHNA, CDR2 YSLEER, per germline. Trimming pared 0 bases from V and 4 bases from J, leaving 12 bases between. CDR3 sequence reads: CASSQDGQGTTEAFF. The CDR3 DNA follows: TGCGCCAGCAGCCAAGATGGCCAGGGGACCACTGAAGCTTTCTTT.

The chain links TRBV6-1 to TRBJ1-2; D might be TRBD1 (6 bases). V lost 3 bases, J lost 3 bases, and 11 bases lay in between. This CDR3 spans 14 amino acids. The germline V gene has CDR1 MNHNS and CDR2 SASEGT. This CDR3 reads CASSEARGHYGYTF. The DNA of the CDR3 is TGTGCCAGCAGTGAGGCCAGGGGTCACTATGGCTACACCTTC.

This clone appeared a few times. The chain recombines TRBV4-1 with TRBJ1-1; D uncertain. The CDR3 covers 16 residues. Germline lookup yields CDR1 MGHRA and CDR2 YSYEKL. The V gene lost 4 bases and the J gene lost 5 bases, with 20 bases spanning the gap. The CDR3 nucleotides are TGCGCCAGCAGCCGTCGACCTCCCGCCACGGGTACTGAAGCTTTCTTT. This translates into CASSRRPPATGTEAFF.

In nucleotides, the CDR3 is TGTGCCAGCAGCTCGGTAGGGGGATCCAGCACTGAAGCTTTCTTT. This codes for CASSSVGGSSTEAFF. The chain carries TRBV5-5 and TRBJ1-1; weak D call: TRBD1 (6 bases). Germline CDR1 reads SGHKS; CDR2 reads YYEKEE (reference sequence). Trimming pared 3 bases from V and 4 bases from J, leaving 16 bases between. CDR3 size: 15 residues.

Notes on this clone: Germline and junction disagree at one end, which may indicate a read error. The chain couples TRBV7-3 to TRBJ2-1; 11 positions agree with TRBD2. CDR3 length: 13 residues. CDR1 SGHTA and CDR2 FQGTGA come from the germline V gene. In nucleotides, the CDR3 is TGTGCCAGCAGCATAACTAGCGGGAGTGTACTGTTCTTC. Its translation: CASSITSGSVLFF.

The chain joins TRBV5-6 to TRBJ2-5; D is ambiguous. V lost 0 bases and J lost 1, with 7 bases in between. Germline CDR1 reads SGHDT; CDR2 reads YYEEEE. There are 14 residues in the CDR3. The CDR3 DNA sequence: TGTGCCAGCAGCTTGGTGCAGGCCCAAGAGACCCAGTACTTC. It yields the protein CASSLVQAQETQYF.

The rearrangement links TRBV7-6 to TRBJ2-1; 7 bases are a match to TRBD2. The length of the CDR3 is 16 residues. Trimming took 5 bases from V and 4 from J; bases not matched to a gene: 11. CDR1 SGHVS and CDR2 FNYEAQ come from the germline V gene. The CDR3 spells CASSPSGLRIYNEQFF. The CDR3 DNA is TGTGCCAGCAGCCCTAGCGGCCTCCGAATTTACAATGAGCAGTTCTTC.

V and J are TRBV7-3 and TRBJ2-2; D possibly corresponds to TRBD2 (7 bases). V lost 2 bases and J 4 bases, leaving 14 bases between the germline ends. The CDR3 runs 16 residues. From germline, CDR1 is SGHTA and CDR2 FQGTGA. The CDR3 DNA reads as TGTGCCAGCAGCTTAGGGGGGGCCCCTTCCACCGGGGAGCTGTTTTTT. Amino acids: CASSLGGAPSTGELFF. Looking up the rest from reference TRBV7-3 and TRBJ2-2 gives the full variable domain: GAGVSQTPSNKVTEKGKYVELRCDPISGHTALYWYRQSLGQGPEFLIYFQGTGAADDSGLPNDRFFAVRPEGSVSTLKIQRTERGDSAVYLCASSLGGAPSTGELFFGEGSRLTVL.

The chain joins TRBV25-1 to TRBJ1-1; a possible D gene is TRBD1 (6 bases). V was cut by 7 bases and J by 0 bases, with 18 bases left in between. Germline V gene data show CDR1 as MGHDK and CDR2 as SYGVNS. This CDR3 spans 16 amino acids. The CDR3 bases are TGTGCCAGCAACACCTACAGGGAGGGGCTGAACACTGAAGCTTTCTTT. This sequence encodes CASNTYREGLNTEAFF.

The chain joins TRBV10-3 to TRBJ1-3, with D hard to call. The CDR3 extends over 15 amino acids. Germline CDR1 ENHRY, CDR2 SYGVKD. V lost 7 bases to trimming and J lost 0 bases, with 13 bases between them. CDR3 DNA: TGTGCCATCATGAGGGCAGCCAGCTCTGGAAACACCATATATTTT. It codes for CAIMRAASSGNTIYF.

The rearrangement joins TRBV29-1 to TRBJ1-1; a weak D match, TRBD1 (5 bases). The CDR3 covers 13 residues. The V end lost 5 bases, the J end lost 1 base, and 11 bases lay between the germline ends. From germline, CDR1 is SQVTM and CDR2 ANQGSEA. The CDR3: CSVKDTKNTEAFF. CDR3 bases: TGCAGCGTTAAGGACACCAAGAACACTGAAGCTTTCTTT.

The J gene is TRBJ1-4, the V gene TRBV27; D not resolved. The CDR3 is 15 amino acids. The ends were cut back, 5 bases at V and 0 bases at J, with 10 bases in the middle. Germline CDR1 and CDR2: MNHEY and SMNVEV (reference sequence). In DNA, the CDR3 is TGTGCCAGCAGTCAGCGACTCTCAACTAATGAAAAACTGTTTTTT. It encodes CASSQRLSTNEKLFF.

The chain joins TRBV2 to TRBJ1-5; D may be TRBD1 (6 bases). CDR1 SNHLY and CDR2 FYNNEI come from the germline V gene. The CDR3 is made up of 15 amino acids. V was pared by 4 bases and J by 0 bases, with 10 bases between. Here the CDR3 DNA reads TGTGCCAGCAGTGGATACAGGGATAGCAATCAGCCCCAGCATTTT. Translated: CASSGYRDSNQPQHF.

V usage is TRBV6-5 and J usage is TRBJ2-5, with a tentative D call TRBD1 (6 bases). The CDR3 is made up of 15 amino acids. V lost 0 bases to trimming and J lost 1 base, with 9 bases between them. Germline V gives CDR1 MNHEY, CDR2 SVGAGI. CDR3 residues: CASSYSGQIQETQYF. CDR3 sequence (DNA): TGTGCCAGCAGTTACTCTGGACAGATCCAAGAGACCCAGTACTTC.

The chain has TRBV4-1 and TRBJ1-2, with D tentatively TRBD1 (5 bases). The CDR3 is 15 residues long. Germline CDR1 MGHRA, CDR2 YSYEKL. Trimming left V 5 bases short and J 2 bases short, with 15 bases between. CDR3 sequence reads: CASSNRTILNYGYTF. The CDR3 region has the DNA TGCGCCAGCAGCAACCGGACAATCCTAAACTATGGCTACACCTTC.

This clone was observed a single time. Additional DNA sequences in this sample encode the identical CDR3. The chain is built from TRBV19 and TRBJ2-7, with 11 nucleotides matching TRBD1. The germline CDR1 and CDR2 sequences are LNHDA and SQIVND (reference sequence). The length of the CDR3 is 15 residues. The J segment lost 4 bases and the V segment lost 5 bases, leaving 7 bases of the junction unmatched. CDR3 bases: TGTGCCAGTAGTGGACCGGGACAGGGGGGATACGAGCAGTACTTC. Residues: CASSGPGQGGYEQYF.

The chain uses TRBV2 and TRBJ1-1; D unclear. The CDR3 is made up of 13 amino acids. Trimming cost V 4 bases and J 0 bases, with 6 bases left between them. The germline CDR1 and CDR2 sequences are SNHLY and FYNNEI. The CDR3 spells CASSGAMNTEAFF. The CDR3 coding sequence is TGTGCCAGCAGTGGGGCCATGAACACTGAAGCTTTCTTT.

The CDR3 here is CASRDTPGREYF. The CDR3, as DNA: TGTGCCAGCAGGGACACACCGGGACGGGAGTATTTT. The gene calls are TRBV3-1 (or the pseudogene TRBV3-2) and TRBJ1-3; perhaps TRBD1 as D (5 bases). Trimming removed 6 bases from V and 16 bases from J, with 19 bases in between. Germline V gene lookup returns CDR1 LGHDT and CDR2 YNNKEL (reference sequence). This CDR3 has 12 residues.

The gene calls are TRBV4-2 and TRBJ1-2, with 7 bases matching TRBD1. Trimming cost V 1 base and J 3 bases; bases outside gene matches: 5. This CDR3 comprises 15 residues. Germline CDR1 LGHNA, CDR2 YNFKEQ. The CDR3 nucleotides are TGTGCCAGCAGCCAAGTCGGGACAGTCGACTATGGCTACACCTTC. Its translation is CASSQVGTVDYGYTF.

The CDR3: CASSYSRRGIAEAFF. CDR3 nucleotides: TGTGCCAGCAGTTACTCGAGAAGAGGGATCGCTGAAGCTTTCTTT. The V gene is TRBV6-5, the J gene TRBJ1-1; D gene unclear. V dropped 0 bases and J dropped 6 bases, with 14 bases sitting between them. The germline V gene has CDR1 MNHEY and CDR2 SVGAGI. The length of the CDR3 is 15 residues.

Written as DNA, the CDR3 is TGCGCCAGCAGCCGGGGACAGTGGGACAATGAGCAGTTCTTC. It is translated as CASSRGQWDNEQFF. This chain joins TRBV5-1 and TRBJ2-1, with 7 bases aligning to TRBD1. Germline values: CDR1 SGHRS, CDR2 YFSETQ. J gave up 5 bases and V 4 bases, and 6 bases lay outside the gene matches. The length of the CDR3 is 14 residues.

This sequence joins TRBV9 and TRBJ1-2; the D gene is possibly TRBD1 (6 bases). V dropped 0 bases and J dropped 7 bases, with 16 bases sitting between them. This CDR3 has 15 residues. Germline V gives CDR1 SGDLS, CDR2 YYNGEE. This CDR3 is CASSVVGQGRVGYTF. The DNA of the CDR3 is TGTGCCAGCAGCGTAGTGGGCCAGGGGCGCGTTGGCTACACCTTC.

The J gene is TRBJ2-5, the V gene TRBV7-8; D might be TRBD1 (6 bases). V lost 8 bases and J 2 bases, leaving 12 bases between the germline ends. This CDR3 is built from 13 residues. The germline V gene has CDR1 SGHVS and CDR2 FQNEAQ. The CDR3: CASRVDRQETQYF. The CDR3 DNA reads as TGTGCCAGCCGGGTGGACAGACAAGAGACCCAGTACTTC.

The J gene is TRBJ1-6, the V gene TRBV5-6; D unclear. CDR3 length: 14 amino acids. The V gene lost 5 bases and the J gene lost 0 bases, with 6 bases spanning the gap. Germline V gene lookup returns CDR1 SGHDT and CDR2 YYEEEE. The CDR3 DNA reads TGTGCCAGCAGTTCCAGCTCCTATAATTCACCCCTCCACTTT. Translated, it gives CASSSSSYNSPLHF.

This chain connects TRBV29-1 to TRBJ1-1; perhaps TRBD1 as D (6 bases). The V gene's germline CDR1 is SQVTM and CDR2 ANQGSEA. The germline V and J ends were trimmed by 7 bases and 0 bases, with 15 bases remaining between them. This CDR3 has 14 amino acids. In DNA, the CDR3 is TGCAGCGCCGATTCCGGGACATTGAACACTGAAGCTTTCTTT. Translating gives CSADSGTLNTEAFF. Drawing the rest from reference TRBV29-1 and TRBJ1-1, the complete variable domain is SAVISQKPSRDICQRGTSLTIQCQVDSQVTMMFWYRQQPGQSLTLIATANQGSEATYESGFVIDKFPISRPNLTFSTLTVSNMSPEDSSIYLCSADSGTLNTEAFFGQGTRLTVV.

This chain uses TRBV5-8 with TRBJ1-5, with D tentatively TRBD1 (6 bases). Germline CDR1 reads SGHTS; CDR2 reads YDEGEE. The V end lost 2 bases, the J end lost 4 bases, and 13 bases lay between the germline ends. This CDR3 is built from 15 residues. CDR3 residues: CASSLQGLRNQPQHF. DNA for the CDR3: TGTGCCAGCAGCTTACAGGGCTTGCGGAATCAGCCCCAGCATTTT.

This clone was observed once. V and J are TRBV3-1 (or the pseudogene TRBV3-2) and TRBJ2-7, with D perhaps matching TRBD1 (6 bases). The CDR3 is 14 residues long. Germline CDR1 reads LGHDT; CDR2 reads YNNKEL (reference sequence). V lost 5 bases and J 3 bases, leaving 14 bases between the germline ends. The CDR3, as DNA: TGTGCCAGCAGCAAAAGGATACAGGGCTACGAGCAGTACTTC. This translates into CASSKRIQGYEQYF.